One sample yielded the 32 T cell receptor beta chains listed below, sequenced in a study of blood T cell repertoires in COVID-19. Sequenced by immunoSEQ multiplex PCR; TCRdb stores in-frame clones only, minus some. Of more than 20,000 clones listed, approximately 88% are singletons. Sequencing used peripheral blood. The receptor source for this set is a man older than 75 with active or convalescent COVID-19.

This clone turned up a few times. This chain links TRBV7-2 with TRBJ1-3; 8 nucleotides line up with TRBD1. This CDR3 spans 17 amino acids. From germline, CDR1 is SGHTA and CDR2 FQGNSA. Germline trimming cut 3 bases from V and 4 bases from J; bases unmatched to any gene: 11. The DNA for the CDR3 is TGTGCCAGCAGCTTGCGAAAGGACAGGGTTACGGGAAACACCATATATTTT. This codes for CASSLRKDRVTGNTIYF.

The chain has TRBV7-2 and TRBJ1-5; possibly TRBD1 for D (5 bases). Germline CDR1 SGHTA, CDR2 FQGNSA. The CDR3 has 15 residues. The ends were cut back, 5 bases at V and 0 bases at J, with 11 bases in the middle. The CDR3 sequence: CASSPRGNSNQPQHF. The DNA for the CDR3 is TGTGCCAGCAGCCCTAGGGGAAATAGCAATCAGCCCCAGCATTTT.

This sequence joins TRBV18 and TRBJ1-2, with 10 positions matching TRBD1. Germline assignment: CDR1 KGHSH and CDR2 LQKENI. The CDR3 is 15 amino acids. With 6 bases clipped from V and 3 bases from J, the junction kept 7 bases outside the gene matches. CDR3 bases: TGTGCCAGCTCTGACGGGGGGACAGGGGACTATGGCTACACCTTC. Translated, it gives CASSDGGTGDYGYTF.

The chain is built from TRBV3-1 (or the pseudogene TRBV3-2) and TRBJ1-1, with TRBD1 as a possible D gene (6 bases). With 2 bases removed from V and 3 bases from J, the gap between germline ends came to 7 bases. The CDR3 is 13 amino acids. CDR1 and CDR2 (germline): LGHDT, YNNKEL (reference sequence). CDR3: CASSQNRDTEAFF. DNA of the CDR3: TGTGCCAGCAGCCAAAACAGGGACACTGAAGCTTTCTTT.

The genes are TRBV29-1 and TRBJ2-2, with a weak D call TRBD2 (5 bases). The CDR3 has 13 amino acids. The V end lost 6 bases, the J end lost 4 bases, and 12 bases lay between the germline ends. Germline CDR1 SQVTM, CDR2 ANQGSEA. The CDR3: CSVVRGSTGELFF. The CDR3 DNA reads as TGCAGCGTGGTTCGCGGGTCCACCGGGGAGCTGTTTTTT.

The rearrangement uses TRBV12-3 or TRBV12-4 and TRBJ2-7; the match to TRBD1 covers 7 bases. The CDR3 totals 13 residues. J gave up 5 bases and V 6 bases, and 7 bases lay outside the gene matches. CDR3 DNA: TGTGCCAGCAGATCCCAGACAGGGAACGAGCAGTACTTC. Its translation: CASRSQTGNEQYF.

The chain carries TRBV19 and TRBJ2-1; 8 bases are a match to TRBD2. Looked up from germline, CDR1 is LNHDA and CDR2 is SQIVND (reference sequence). This CDR3 spans 15 amino acids. The junction had 5 bases not matched to a gene; V was cut back by 5 bases and J by 2 bases. The CDR3 sequence is CASSFTSGPYNEQFF. The CDR3 nucleotides are TGTGCCAGTAGTTTTACTAGCGGACCCTACAATGAGCAGTTCTTC.

V and J are TRBV6-4 and TRBJ1-4, with a weak D call TRBD1 (6 bases). Germline V gene data show CDR1 as MRHNA and CDR2 as SNTAGT. The CDR3 runs to 14 residues. Trimming shortened V by 5 bases and J by 6 bases, and 13 bases separated the two germline ends. Here the CDR3 DNA reads TGTGCCAGCAGTCAAGGGGGGGTCGATGAAAAACTGTTTTTT. This encodes CASSQGGVDEKLFF.

The chain recombines TRBV18 with TRBJ2-5, with 8 bases fitting TRBD1. This CDR3 contains 16 residues. V shed 3 bases and J 4 bases; nucleotides not matched to a gene: 10. The germline V gene has CDR1 KGHSH and CDR2 LQKENI. The CDR3 loop is CASSPSSRTGLETQYF. CDR3 in DNA: TGTGCCAGCTCACCTTCCTCCAGGACAGGGCTAGAGACCCAGTACTTC.

The genes are TRBV18 and TRBJ2-1; TRBD1 matches at 7 bases. Germline CDR1 reads KGHSH; CDR2 reads LQKENI. Unmatched junction bases numbered 4, after V lost 1 base and J lost 4 bases. This CDR3 has 15 residues. CDR3 amino acids: CASSPLGTAYNEQFF. CDR3 sequence (DNA): TGTGCCAGCTCACCACTCGGGACAGCTTACAATGAGCAGTTCTTC.

The V and J genes are TRBV4-1 and TRBJ1-5; no clear D gene. The CDR3 is 18 amino acids. Looked up from germline, CDR1 is MGHRA and CDR2 is YSYEKL. The ends were cut back, 1 base at V and 0 bases at J, with 16 bases in the middle. DNA of the CDR3: TGCGCCAGCAGCCAAGCCCCACCTCTGGCGGCTAGCAATCAGCCCCAGCATTTT. Translation gives CASSQAPPLAASNQPQHF.

The rearrangement joins TRBV3-1 (or the pseudogene TRBV3-2) to TRBJ1-2; no definite D call. Germline CDR1 LGHDT, CDR2 YNNKEL (reference sequence). V was trimmed by 4 bases and J by 4 bases, leaving 10 bases between them. The CDR3 has 13 amino acids. The CDR3: CASSPDGLYGYTF. The CDR3 nucleotides are TGTGCCAGCAGCCCCGACGGACTCTATGGCTACACCTTC.

The sample holds one count of this clone. This chain joins TRBV6-5 and TRBJ1-1; a possible D gene is TRBD1 (6 bases). Trimming left V 5 bases short and J 2 bases short, with 12 bases between. Germline V gives CDR1 MNHEY, CDR2 SVGAGI. The CDR3 spans 14 residues. This CDR3 reads CASSTGTLNTEAFF. The DNA for the CDR3 is TGTGCCAGCAGTACCGGGACACTTAACACTGAAGCTTTCTTT.

The V and J genes are TRBV4-1 and TRBJ2-7; D gene ambiguous. Trimming pared 3 bases from V and 4 bases from J, leaving 13 bases between. In germline, CDR1 is MGHRA, CDR2 YSYEKL. CDR3 length equals 14 residues. CDR3 region: CASSQGIGNYEQYF. CDR3 nucleotides: TGCGCCAGCAGCCAGGGCATCGGCAATTACGAGCAGTACTTC.

The chain carries TRBV6-6 and TRBJ2-2, with TRBD2 identical over 14 bases. The CDR3 is 17 amino acids. The V gene end was trimmed by 5 bases and the J gene end by 7 bases; junction bases not matched to a gene: 9. The germline CDR1 and CDR2 sequences are MNHNY and SVGAGI (reference sequence). The CDR3 DNA reads TGTGCCAGCAGTCCGACTAGCGGGGGGGAGTGGATCGGGGAGCTGTTTTTT. This sequence encodes CASSPTSGGEWIGELFF.

CDR3: CASSPTVSYNEQFF. CDR3 in DNA: TGCGCCAGCAGCCCGACAGTCTCCTACAATGAGCAGTTCTTC. This chain joins TRBV5-1 and TRBJ2-1, with a weak D call TRBD1 (5 bases). Germline CDR1 reads SGHRS; CDR2 reads YFSETQ. The CDR3 length is 14 residues. Trimming removed 4 bases from V and 0 bases from J, with 8 bases in between.

DNA of the CDR3: TGTGCCAGCGCTCAGGGTATTGAGCAGTTCTTC. It codes for CASAQGIEQFF. The chain combines TRBV12-3 or TRBV12-4 with TRBJ2-1, with D possibly being TRBD1 (5 bases). The CDR3 is made up of 11 amino acids. V was pared by 8 bases and J by 9 bases, with 11 bases between.

This clone has only a few counts. This rearrangement joins TRBV2 to TRBJ1-6; 8 bases match TRBD1. V gave up 5 bases and J gave up 7 bases; unmatched junction bases: 4. This CDR3 region has 14 residues. Germline V gene data show CDR1 as SNHLY and CDR2 as FYNNEI. CDR3 in amino acids: CASSIRDRNSPLHF. As DNA, the CDR3 is TGTGCCAGCAGTATCCGGGACAGGAATTCACCCCTCCACTTT.

This clone is classed as medium-sized (0.01 to 0.1%). This chain connects TRBV4-1 to TRBJ1-2; D may be TRBD1 (6 bases). CDR1 is MGHRA and CDR2 is YSYEKL in the germline V gene. The CDR3 length is 15 residues. Trimming cost V 1 base and J 3 bases, with 12 bases left between them. For the CDR3, the DNA is TGCGCCAGCAGCCAAGTTGAACAGGGATACTATGGCTACACCTTC. Encoded protein: CASSQVEQGYYGYTF.

This clone was seen only once. V usage is TRBV6-5 and J usage is TRBJ2-1; 11 bases map to TRBD2. CDR3 length: 15 residues. Germline CDR1 and CDR2: MNHEY and SVGAGI. J was trimmed by 4 bases and V by 6 bases; bases with no gene match: 5. The CDR3: CASRLAGGPYNEQFF. Written as DNA, the CDR3 is TGTGCCAGCAGATTAGCGGGAGGGCCTTACAATGAGCAGTTCTTC.

This chain uses TRBV5-1 with TRBJ2-7, with D possibly TRBD2 on 6 matching bases. V was trimmed by 0 bases and J by 2 bases, leaving 15 bases between them. From germline, CDR1 is SGHRS and CDR2 YFSETQ. The CDR3 consists of 16 residues. CDR3 in DNA: TGCGCCAGCAGCTTGGCGTTGGGCGGGGTTGCCTACGAGCAGTACTTC. Protein: CASSLALGGVAYEQYF.

The V gene is TRBV6-6, the J gene TRBJ2-7; 7 bases are shared with TRBD1. Trimming cost V 4 bases and J 4 bases; bases outside gene matches: 10. Per germline, CDR1 MNHNY and CDR2 SVGAGI (reference sequence). This CDR3 has 15 residues. CDR3 amino acids: CASSSRTGALYEQYF. Written as DNA, the CDR3 is TGTGCCAGCAGTTCCCGGACAGGAGCCCTATACGAGCAGTACTTC.

The chain links TRBV19 to TRBJ2-7; 12 bases line up with TRBD2. Germline V CDR1 and CDR2: LNHDA, SQIVND (reference sequence). With 8 bases clipped from V and 2 bases from J, the junction kept 7 bases outside the gene matches. The CDR3 totals 15 residues. Here the CDR3 DNA reads TGTGCCAGTCGCCCTCGACTAGCGGGGGCCTACGAGCAGTACTTC. Its translation: CASRPRLAGAYEQYF.

CDR3 DNA sequence: TGCGCCAGCAGCTCCGGGACAGGGCCGACAGATACGCAGTATTTT. Translated, it gives CASSSGTGPTDTQYF. V gene TRBV5-1 combines with J gene TRBJ2-3; TRBD1 matches 9 bases. Trimming removed 3 bases from V and 3 bases from J; junction bases left unmatched: 5. Looked up from germline, CDR1 is SGHRS and CDR2 is YFSETQ. The CDR3 is 15 residues long.

V and J are TRBV9 and TRBJ2-2; 9 nucleotides line up with TRBD1. The CDR3 sequence is 17 residues long. V was pared by 0 bases and J by 4 bases, with 7 bases of the junction left unmatched. Germline V gene data show CDR1 as SGDLS and CDR2 as YYNGEE. In DNA, the CDR3 is TGTGCCAGCAGCGTAGCGGGACAGGGATTTGGCACCGGGGAGCTGTTTTTT. It yields the protein CASSVAGQGFGTGELFF.

The V call is TRBV7-9, the J call TRBJ2-2; tentatively, D is TRBD2 (6 bases). V was trimmed by 6 bases and J by 4 bases, leaving 12 bases between them. CDR1 and CDR2 from the germline V gene are SEHNR and FQNEAQ (reference sequence). This CDR3 comprises 14 residues. The DNA of the CDR3 is TGTGCCAGCAGGCTCACCGGGAGCACCGGGGAGCTGTTTTTT. Its translation is CASRLTGSTGELFF.

The rearrangement uses TRBV3-1 (or the pseudogene TRBV3-2) and TRBJ2-7; 15 bases are a match to TRBD2. V was pared by 4 bases and J by 2 bases, with 6 bases of the junction left unmatched. There are 17 residues in the CDR3. Germline V gene sequence: CDR1 LGHDT, CDR2 YNNKEL (reference sequence). The CDR3 spells CASSPGLAGGDAYEQYF. CDR3 DNA: TGTGCCAGCAGCCCCGGACTAGCGGGAGGGGATGCCTACGAGCAGTACTTC.

The rearrangement joins TRBV5-8 to TRBJ1-4, with 7 bases matching TRBD1. This CDR3 spans 15 amino acids. Unmatched junction bases numbered 1, after V lost 2 bases and J lost 0 bases. Germline CDR1 SGHTS, CDR2 YDEGEE. CDR3: CASSLGQATNEKLFF. The CDR3 nucleotides are TGTGCCAGCAGCTTAGGACAGGCAACTAATGAAAAACTGTTTTTT.

The CDR3 loop is CASSVVLGVYEQYF. The CDR3 DNA sequence: TGTGCCAGCAGCGTCGTCCTGGGAGTGTACGAGCAGTACTTC. The rearrangement uses TRBV6-5 and TRBJ2-7; a weak D match, TRBD2 (5 bases). Germline CDR1 reads MNHEY; CDR2 reads SVGAGI. Trimming removed 6 bases from V and 4 bases from J, with 16 bases in between. The CDR3 is made up of 14 amino acids.

The genes are TRBV7-9 and TRBJ1-1; TRBD1 might be the D (5 bases). V was clipped by 7 bases and J by 5 bases, with 14 bases between them. There are 13 residues in the CDR3. The germline CDR1 and CDR2 sequences are SEHNR and FQNEAQ (reference sequence). The CDR3 here is CASTSGGKTEAFF. CDR3 bases: TGTGCCAGCACTTCGGGGGGGAAGACTGAAGCTTTCTTT.

The chain combines TRBV2 with TRBJ2-7; the match to TRBD1 covers 7 bases. Germline CDR1 reads SNHLY; CDR2 reads FYNNEI. This CDR3 comprises 15 residues. V gave up 2 bases and J gave up 0 bases; unmatched junction bases: 4. The CDR3 bases are TGTGCCAGCAGTGAACGAACAGGGGACTCCTACGAGCAGTACTTC. It translates to CASSERTGDSYEQYF. Looking up the rest from reference TRBV2 and TRBJ2-7 gives the full variable domain: EPEVTQTPSHQVTQMGQEVILRCVPISNHLYFYWYRQILGQKVEFLVSFYNNEISEKSEIFDDQFSVERPDGSNFTLKIRSTKLEDSAMYFCASSERTGDSYEQYFGPGTRLTVT.

This clone is classed as medium-sized. This sequence joins TRBV5-1 and TRBJ1-2, with 12 bases fitting TRBD1. The CDR3 spans 14 residues. Trimming cost V 4 bases and J 8 bases; bases outside gene matches: 6. Germline V gives CDR1 SGHRS, CDR2 YFSETQ. The CDR3 DNA reads TGCGCCAGCAGCGGGGACAGGGGGCTTGGAGGCTACACCTTC. Translated: CASSGDRGLGGYTF. The whole variable domain, filled in from reference TRBV5-1 and TRBJ1-2, reads KAGVTQTPRYLIKTRGQQVTLSCSPISGHRSVSWYQQTPGQGLQFLFEYFSETQRNKGNFPGRFSGRQFSNSRSEMNVSTLELGDSALYLCASSGDRGLGGYTFGSGTRLTVV.